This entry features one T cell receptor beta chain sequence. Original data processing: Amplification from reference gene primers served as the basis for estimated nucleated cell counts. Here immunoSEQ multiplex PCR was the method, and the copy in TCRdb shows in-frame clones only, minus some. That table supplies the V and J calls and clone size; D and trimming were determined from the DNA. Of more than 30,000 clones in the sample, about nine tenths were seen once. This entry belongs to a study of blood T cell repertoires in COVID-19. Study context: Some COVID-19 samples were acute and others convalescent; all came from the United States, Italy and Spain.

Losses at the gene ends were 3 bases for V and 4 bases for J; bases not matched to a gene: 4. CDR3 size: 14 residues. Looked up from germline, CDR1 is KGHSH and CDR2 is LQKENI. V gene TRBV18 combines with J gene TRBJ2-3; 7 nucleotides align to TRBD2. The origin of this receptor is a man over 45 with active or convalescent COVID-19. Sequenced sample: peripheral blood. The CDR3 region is CASSPGRAPDTQYF. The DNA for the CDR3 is TGTGCCAGCTCACCGGGGAGGGCGCCAGATACGCAGTATTTT.